The 25 T cell receptor beta chains listed next were all sequenced from one sample in a study of cytomegalovirus exposure and HLA in healthy donors. Using immunoSEQ multiplex PCR, the repertoire was profiled, and TCRdb retains in-frame clones only, with some absent. The profile shows about 150,000 clones, approximately 88% of them singletons. Sequencing input: PBMCs. The receptors here all came from a man aged 18 to 35 in good health and CMV-seropositive.

The rearrangement joins TRBV7-2 to TRBJ2-1; the match to TRBD1 covers 7 bases. J was trimmed by 6 bases and V by 3 bases; bases with no gene match: 11. Germline V gives CDR1 SGHTA, CDR2 FQGNSA. The CDR3 sequence is 16 residues long. The CDR3 bases are TGTGCCAGCAGCTTCCTCTACAGGGGTTCCGGCAATGAGCAGTTCTTC. It encodes CASSFLYRGSGNEQFF.

This chain joins TRBV14 and TRBJ2-1, with 9 bases fitting TRBD2. The V gene's germline CDR1 is SGHDN and CDR2 FVKESK. The J segment lost 6 bases and the V segment lost 6 bases, leaving 9 bases of the junction unmatched. This CDR3 contains 15 residues. This CDR3 reads CASSTAGGLTNEQFF. CDR3 bases: TGTGCCAGCAGTACAGCGGGAGGCTTGACCAATGAGCAGTTCTTC.

This clone was detected a few times. The chain couples TRBV19 to TRBJ1-5; no clear D. CDR1 is LNHDA, CDR2 SQIVND, per germline (reference sequence). The CDR3 consists of 16 residues. The V and J ends lost 6 bases and 0 bases respectively, with 15 bases between them. CDR3 DNA sequence: TGTGCCAGTAGCAGTGTCCCTCAGGTTAGCAATCAGCCCCAGCATTTT. This codes for CASSSVPQVSNQPQHF.

Here the CDR3 DNA reads TGTGCCAGCAGCACCAGGGACACTCACTACGAGCAGTACTTC. The encoded protein is CASSTRDTHYEQYF. The rearrangement links TRBV5-8 to TRBJ2-7, with D tentatively TRBD1 (6 bases). This CDR3 has 14 residues. The ends were cut back, 4 bases at V and 3 bases at J, with 14 bases in the middle. Germline V gives CDR1 SGHTS, CDR2 YDEGEE.

The chain carries TRBV19 and TRBJ1-3, with D possibly being TRBD1 (6 bases). The CDR3 consists of 14 residues. V was pared by 5 bases and J by 4 bases, with 12 bases between. Germline V gives CDR1 LNHDA, CDR2 SQIVND (reference sequence). Here the CDR3 reads CASSVRGTGNTIYF. As DNA, the CDR3 is TGTGCCAGTAGTGTCAGGGGAACGGGAAACACCATATATTTT.

The chain is built from TRBV4-1 and TRBJ2-1; the D gene is possibly TRBD1 (6 bases). The CDR3 totals 12 residues. Germline V lookup: CDR1 MGHRA, CDR2 YSYEKL. Trimming took off 0 bases at V and 11 bases at J, with 8 bases between the two ends. The CDR3 spells CASSQDDRKQFF. CDR3 DNA sequence: TGCGCCAGCAGCCAAGATGACAGGAAGCAGTTCTTC.

In regard to this clone: A junction end diverges from the germline sequence, so it may reflect a read error. This rearrangement joins TRBV7-9 to TRBJ2-1, with TRBD2 as a possible D gene (6 bases). This CDR3 spans 11 amino acids. Germline CDR1 and CDR2: SEHNR and FQNEAQ (reference sequence). In nucleotides, the CDR3 is TGTGCCAGCAGCCTAGCGTCGGAGCAGTTCTTC. Its translation: CASSLASEQFF.

J is TRBJ2-2 and V is TRBV9; D is unclear. Germline values: CDR1 SGDLS, CDR2 YYNGEE. The CDR3 is made up of 14 amino acids. V was cut by 3 bases and J by 4 bases, with 10 bases left in between. In DNA, the CDR3 is TGTGCCAGCAGCGGCCTATTGAGCACCGGGGAGCTGTTTTTT. This translates into CASSGLLSTGELFF.

The gene calls are TRBV27 and TRBJ2-2; 7 bases match TRBD1. The length of the CDR3 is 16 residues. V lost 6 bases to trimming and J lost 6 bases; unmatched junction nucleotides: 13. Germline loops: CDR1 MNHEY, CDR2 SMNVEV (reference sequence). This CDR3 reads CASSPSDRVGAGELFF. The CDR3 DNA follows: TGTGCCAGCAGCCCGAGCGACAGGGTGGGAGCCGGGGAGCTGTTTTTT.

The chain joins TRBV6-5 to TRBJ2-7; possibly TRBD1 for D (5 bases). V shed 4 bases and J shed 2 bases, with 15 bases lying between them. Germline CDR1 and CDR2: MNHEY and SVGAGI. This CDR3 comprises 15 residues. The CDR3 DNA sequence: TGTGCCAGCAGTTTTCAGGCCGGCAGGGCCTACGAGCAGTACTTC. This translates into CASSFQAGRAYEQYF.

The rearrangement uses TRBV7-8 and TRBJ1-1; D is ambiguous. The V gene lost 5 bases and the J gene lost 5 bases, with 15 bases spanning the gap. In germline, CDR1 is SGHVS, CDR2 FQNEAQ. This CDR3 contains 14 residues. CDR3 bases: TGTGCCAGCAGCCAGCGGGTCTTCGGGACTGAAGCTTTCTTT. It codes for CASSQRVFGTEAFF.

This rearrangement joins TRBV30 to TRBJ1-4, with 10 bases fitting TRBD1. Germline assignment: CDR1 GTSNPN and CDR2 SVGIG (reference sequence). The V and J ends lost 1 base and 3 bases, in that order; junction bases with no gene match: 14. The CDR3 spans 19 residues. The CDR3 is CAWSGGDRGLSRPNEKLFF. The CDR3 DNA reads TGTGCCTGGAGTGGAGGGGACAGGGGACTGAGTAGGCCTAATGAAAAACTGTTTTTT.

This sequence joins TRBV5-1 and TRBJ2-7; TRBD1 aligns across 7 bases. The CDR3 length is 13 residues. V was pared by 3 bases and J by 5 bases, with 5 bases of the junction left unmatched. Per germline, CDR1 SGHRS and CDR2 YFSETQ. The DNA of the CDR3 is TGCGCCAGCAGCTCGACAGGGACCCACGAGCAGTACTTC. It is translated as CASSSTGTHEQYF.

J is TRBJ1-1 and V is TRBV28; D possibly corresponds to TRBD1 (6 bases). This CDR3 comprises 10 residues. V lost 6 bases, J lost 12 bases, and 11 bases lay in between. The germline V gene has CDR1 MDHEN and CDR2 SYDVKM. The CDR3 loop reads CASSSGVTFF. CDR3 DNA sequence: TGTGCCAGCAGCTCAGGGGTAACTTTCTTT. The whole variable domain, remainder taken from reference TRBV28 and TRBJ1-1, is DVKVTQSSRYLVKRTGEKVFLECVQDMDHENMFWYRQDPGLGLRLIYFSYDVKMKEKGDIPEGYSVSREKKERFSLILESASTNQTSMYLCASSSGVTFFGQGTRLTVV.

V and J are TRBV6-1 and TRBJ2-7; TRBD2 agrees at 12 bases. CDR3 length: 14 amino acids. Per the germline V gene, CDR1 is MNHNS and CDR2 is SASEGT. Losses at the gene ends were 5 bases for V and 2 bases for J; bases not matched to a gene: 1. This CDR3 reads CASSPSGRAYEQYF. The CDR3 DNA follows: TGTGCCAGCAGTCCTAGCGGGAGGGCCTACGAGCAGTACTTC.

In this sample, this clone turned up once. The J gene is TRBJ2-7, the V gene TRBV30; 7 nucleotides line up with TRBD1. Germline CDR1 is GTSNPN and CDR2 is SVGIG (reference sequence). The CDR3 extends over 14 amino acids. V trimming: 3 bases; J trimming: 1 base; junction bases outside the gene matches: 6. The CDR3 DNA follows: TGTGCCTGGAGCCCCGGGACAGAATCCTACGAGCAGTACTTC. Translation: CAWSPGTESYEQYF.

This clone was seen once. The chain carries TRBV7-9 and TRBJ1-2; D unresolved. This CDR3 region has 14 residues. V lost 1 base, J lost 0 bases, and 6 bases lay in between. Germline loops: CDR1 SEHNR, CDR2 FQNEAQ (reference sequence). CDR3 residues: CASSLGTTNYGYTF. The CDR3 nucleotides read TGTGCCAGCAGCTTAGGCACAACTAACTATGGCTACACCTTC.

The rearrangement uses TRBV28 and TRBJ1-1; possibly TRBD1 for D (6 bases). Between the trimmed V and J ends, which lost 8 bases and 1 base, there was a span of 23 bases. There are 17 residues in the CDR3. Germline V gene sequence: CDR1 MDHEN, CDR2 SYDVKM. DNA for the CDR3: TGTGCCAGCGTCAGGTGGGGACACGAGGGTTGGAACACTGAAGCTTTCTTT. Encoded protein: CASVRWGHEGWNTEAFF.

The rearrangement links TRBV15 to TRBJ1-2; no clear D. The CDR3 is 11 amino acids. Per germline, CDR1 LNHNV and CDR2 YYDKDF (reference sequence). The V gene lost 1 base and the J gene lost 8 bases, with 5 bases spanning the gap. This CDR3 reads CATSRGEGYTF. The CDR3 DNA is TGTGCCACCAGCAGAGGGGAGGGCTACACCTTC.

The genes are TRBV27 and TRBJ2-2; 7 nucleotides align to TRBD2. This CDR3 region has 14 residues. The V segment lost 5 bases and the J segment 6 bases; nucleotides outside the gene matches: 6. Germline lookup yields CDR1 MNHEY and CDR2 SMNVEV (reference sequence). The CDR3 here is CASSPPGLPGELFF. The CDR3 DNA is TGTGCCAGCAGTCCGCCGGGACTACCCGGGGAGCTGTTTTTT.

V gene TRBV11-1 combines with J gene TRBJ1-6, with D tentatively TRBD1 (6 bases). CDR1 is SGHAT and CDR2 is FQDESV in the germline V gene (reference sequence). The CDR3 loop spans 15 amino acids. With 4 bases removed from V and 10 bases from J, the gap between germline ends came to 17 bases. As DNA, the CDR3 is TGTGCCAGCAGCTCGCCCCCGGCAGGGGTATCACCCCTCCACTTT. It encodes CASSSPPAGVSPLHF.

The chain joins TRBV5-6 to TRBJ1-4, with D unclear. There are 12 residues in the CDR3. Trimming pared 0 bases from V and 11 bases from J, leaving 8 bases between. CDR1 and CDR2 (germline): SGHDT, YYEEEE. The CDR3 region is CASSLEGGKLFF. CDR3 nucleotides: TGTGCCAGCAGCTTGGAGGGAGGTAAACTGTTTTTT.

In nucleotides, the CDR3 is TGCGCCAGCAGCTCAGGGAATCCACATATTAACTATGGCTACACCTTC. It yields the protein CASSSGNPHINYGYTF. The genes are TRBV5-1 and TRBJ1-2, with D possibly TRBD1 on 5 matching bases. V was trimmed by 3 bases and J by 1 base, leaving 16 bases between them. CDR1 and CDR2 from the germline V gene are SGHRS and YFSETQ. The CDR3 covers 16 residues.

The chain employs TRBV2 and TRBJ1-1, with TRBD1 matching 9 bases. There are 15 residues in the CDR3. V lost 6 bases and J lost 5; bases outside the gene matches: 10. Germline V gene lookup returns CDR1 SNHLY and CDR2 FYNNEI. DNA for the CDR3: TGTGCCAGCAGCGAACCGGGACAGGGAGGTACTGAAGCTTTCTTT. Translation gives CASSEPGQGGTEAFF.

The genes are TRBV19 and TRBJ1-5; D is perhaps TRBD1 (5 bases). Germline V gives CDR1 LNHDA, CDR2 SQIVND (reference sequence). V was shortened by 3 bases and J by 15 bases, with 21 bases between the two germline ends. The CDR3 is 14 residues long. DNA of the CDR3: TGTGCCAGTAGTATTGGTTACGGGACTTTGGATCTGCATTTT. This codes for CASSIGYGTLDLHF.